These T cell receptor beta chains were read from a single sample in a study of blood T cell repertoires in COVID-19. Clones were read by immunoSEQ multiplex PCR, and TCRdb kept only the in-frame ones, dropping some. The sample contains 200,000 or so clones, roughly 84% of which appear only once. Sequencing was done on a sample of PBMCs or T cells enriched from blood (not recorded which). The origin of the receptors is a man between 35 and 55 years old who had recovered from COVID-19. CDR3s include the opening cysteine and the closing phenylalanine or tryptophan. A D gene is named only where the DNA matches it firmly. Clone size, where shown, is once, few, many, or a class for clones that have expanded.

abundance,v_gene,d_gene,j_gene,CDR3aa,CDR3nt
NA,TRBV7-2,TRBD1,TRBJ2-3,CASSTGGSGDTQYF,TGTGCCAGCAGCACAGGGGGTAGCGGAGATACGCAGTATTTT
once,TRBV18,TRBD1,TRBJ1-1,CASSPMGPGTGGSTEAFF,TGTGCCAGCTCTCCCATGGGTCCCGGGACAGGGGGAAGCACTGAAGCTTTCTTT
NA,TRBV5-1,TRBD1,TRBJ2-7,CASSLGTGGSASFEQYF,TGCGCCAGCAGCTTGGGGACAGGGGGGTCCGCAAGTTTTGAGCAGTACTTC
NA,TRBV7-8,TRBD1,TRBJ1-3,CASSLGTGAENTIYF,TGTGCCAGCAGCTTAGGGACAGGGGCCGAAAACACCATATATTTT
NA,TRBV9,NA,TRBJ1-2,CASSAEGPGQSHTF,TGTGCCAGCAGCGCAGAAGGACCGGGACAATCGCACACCTTC
few,TRBV6-6,TRBD1,TRBJ1-4,CASSPVGGIRGLFF,TGTGCCAGCAGTCCCGTAGGGGGTATCAGGGGGCTGTTTTTT
NA,TRBV3-1/TRBV3-2,NA,TRBJ2-7,CASSRALREQYF,TGTGCCAGCAGCCGCGCCCTCCGCGAGCAGTACTTC
NA,TRBV3-1/TRBV3-2,NA,TRBJ1-1,CASSQDYRNTEAFF,TGTGCCAGCAGCCAAGATTACAGGAACACTGAAGCTTTCTTT
NA,TRBV11-2,NA,TRBJ2-1,CASSLVRSTNEQFF,TGTGCCAGCAGCTTAGTTCGGAGCACGAATGAGCAGTTCTTC
NA,TRBV7-9,TRBD1,TRBJ1-2,CASSEGTGRAIRYGYTF,TGTGCCAGCAGCGAAGGGACAGGGAGGGCTATCCGGTATGGCTACACCTTC
NA,TRBV29-1,NA,TRBJ1-2,CSVRLREDYTF,TGCAGCGTTCGCCTCAGGGAGGACTACACCTTC
NA,TRBV2,NA,TRBJ2-5,CASSSGRETQYF,TGTGCCAGCAGTTCTGGCAGAGAGACCCAGTACTTC
NA,TRBV6-1,NA,TRBJ1-6,CASSEGVGDAYNSPLHF,TGTGCCAGCAGTGAAGGGGTAGGGGATGCCTATAATTCACCCCTCCACTTT
NA,TRBV28,TRBD1,TRBJ1-5,CASSLGDRSNQPQHF,TGTGCCAGCAGTTTAGGGGACAGAAGCAATCAGCCCCAGCATTTT
few,TRBV7-2,NA,TRBJ1-2,CASSQQGTSYGYTF,TGTGCCAGCAGCCAGCAGGGGACCTCTTATGGCTACACCTTC
NA,TRBV5-4,NA,TRBJ1-5,CASSQGGGSNQPQHF,TGTGCCAGCAGCCAAGGGGGGGGGAGCAATCAGCCCCAGCATTTT
NA,TRBV19,NA,TRBJ2-4,CASSIYGGPQAKNIQYF,TGTGCCAGTAGTATTTATGGGGGCCCTCAAGCCAAAAACATTCAGTACTTC
NA,TRBV5-1,TRBD1,TRBJ2-5,CASSLTGGRETQYF,TGCGCCAGCAGCTTGACAGGGGGCCGGGAGACCCAGTACTTC
NA,TRBV19,NA,TRBJ1-5,CASRSAWGQPQHF,TGTGCCAGTCGAAGTGCGTGGGGCCAGCCCCAGCATTTT
once,TRBV7-3,NA,TRBJ2-7,CASSIGGEQSYEQYF,TGTGCCAGCAGCATCGGCGGGGAACAGTCCTACGAGCAGTACTTC
NA,TRBV11-2,TRBD1,TRBJ2-5,CASSPRMDRNQETQYF,TGTGCCAGCAGCCCCCGAATGGACAGGAATCAAGAGACCCAGTACTTC
NA,TRBV2,NA,TRBJ2-3,CASSEERHREYF,TGTGCCAGCAGTGAAGAGCGCCACAGGGAGTATTTT
NA,TRBV4-1,TRBD1,TRBJ1-5,CASSQGQGGNQPQHF,TGCGCCAGCAGCCAGGGACAGGGGGGCAATCAGCCCCAGCATTTT
NA,TRBV4-2,TRBD1,TRBJ2-3,CASSRTGVQRTDTQYF,TGTGCCAGCAGCAGAACAGGGGTTCAGCGCACAGATACGCAGTATTTT
NA,TRBV6-1,NA,TRBJ1-1,CASSEDWGDTEAFF,TGTGCCAGCAGTGAAGATTGGGGGGACACTGAAGCTTTCTTT
NA,TRBV5-1,NA,TRBJ2-1,CASSLVSAYNEQFF,TGCGCCAGCAGCTTGGTGTCAGCCTACAATGAGCAGTTCTTC
NA,TRBV27,NA,TRBJ1-2,CASSFATDRSGGYTF,TGTGCCAGCAGTTTTGCGACTGACAGGAGTGGGGGCTACACCTTC